Shown below are 14 T cell receptor beta chains from a single sample sequenced in a study of blood T cell repertoires in COVID-19. The table came from immunoSEQ multiplex PCR; TCRdb's copy has only in-frame clones and leaves some out. The table has nearly 250,000 clones, 86% seen once. Sequenced sample: peripheral blood. All receptors come from an elderly woman with COVID-19, enrolled during active disease.

V gene TRBV7-2 combines with J gene TRBJ2-7; perhaps TRBD2 as D (6 bases). The CDR3 runs to 14 residues. Germline CDR1 reads SGHTA; CDR2 reads FQGNSA. With 0 bases removed from V and 3 bases from J, the gap between germline ends came to 9 bases. The CDR3 nucleotides read TGTGCCAGCAGCTTAGCTGGCGGGAACTACGAGCAGTACTTC. It specifies CASSLAGGNYEQYF.

V and J are TRBV7-2 and TRBJ2-1; unclear D gene. Trimming stripped 1 base from V and 4 bases from J, with 11 bases between. CDR3 size: 15 residues. Germline V gene data show CDR1 as SGHTA and CDR2 as FQGNSA. This chain's CDR3 is CASSLGSTLYNEQFF. CDR3 nucleotide sequence: TGTGCCAGCAGCTTAGGATCGACACTTTACAATGAGCAGTTCTTC.

The V and J genes are TRBV14 and TRBJ1-1; tentatively, D is TRBD1 (6 bases). The V end was cut by 2 bases, the J end by 4 bases, with 11 bases between. Germline V CDR1 and CDR2: SGHDN, FVKESK. The CDR3 runs to 14 residues. The CDR3 nucleotides are TGTGCCAGCAGCCAAAGGGGGGGTTCCACTGAAGCTTTCTTT. As protein: CASSQRGGSTEAFF.

This clone was seen more than once but under ten times. The chain links TRBV3-1 (or the pseudogene TRBV3-2) to TRBJ1-3; the D gene is possibly TRBD1 (6 bases). The CDR3 contains 15 residues. Germline V gives CDR1 LGHDT, CDR2 YNNKEL (reference sequence). Trimming shortened V by 4 bases and J by 3 bases, and 13 bases separated the two germline ends. DNA of the CDR3: TGTGCCAGCAGCCCTGGACAGAAAGATGGAAACACCATATATTTT. It specifies CASSPGQKDGNTIYF.

The rearrangement links TRBV6-4 to TRBJ2-3, with 8 bases aligning to TRBD2. The CDR3 has 15 residues. With 5 bases clipped from V and 4 bases from J, the junction kept 8 bases outside the gene matches. Germline CDR1 reads MRHNA; CDR2 reads SNTAGT. CDR3 region: CASSRSGGWADTQYF. The CDR3 DNA follows: TGTGCCAGCAGTCGAAGCGGGGGCTGGGCAGATACGCAGTATTTT.

V usage is TRBV6-2 or TRBV6-3 and J usage is TRBJ1-1; D may be TRBD1 (6 bases). CDR3 length: 13 amino acids. Trimming removed 4 bases from V and 1 base from J, with 7 bases in between. Germline-derived CDR1 and CDR2 are MNHEY and SVGEGT. DNA for the CDR3: TGTGCCAGCAGTTGGGACAAGAACACTGAAGCTTTCTTT. This gives the protein CASSWDKNTEAFF.

This chain connects TRBV5-4 to TRBJ1-6; possible D gene TRBD1, 6 bases. This CDR3 comprises 14 residues. V was trimmed by 1 base and J by 10 bases, leaving 12 bases between them. Per the germline V gene, CDR1 is SGHNT and CDR2 is YYREEE (reference sequence). The CDR3, as DNA: TGTGCCAGCAGCTTGCAGACAGGTAGCTCACCCCTCCACTTT. Residues: CASSLQTGSSPLHF.

This clone was observed once. The chain combines TRBV19 with TRBJ2-7; weak D call: TRBD2 (7 bases). The length of the CDR3 is 16 residues. The V end lost 4 bases, the J end lost 2 bases, and 18 bases lay between the germline ends. CDR1 and CDR2 from the germline V gene are LNHDA and SQIVND (reference sequence). The CDR3 nucleotides are TGTGCCAGTAGTAATACAGGGAGGGGGAATACCTACGAGCAGTACTTC. Translation gives CASSNTGRGNTYEQYF. Combining the CDR3 with reference TRBV19 and TRBJ2-7 gives the whole variable domain DGGITQSPKYLFRKEGQNVTLSCEQNLNHDAMYWYRQDPGQGLRLIYYSQIVNDFQKGDIAEGYSVSREKKESFPLTVTSAQKNPTAFYLCASSNTGRGNTYEQYFGPGTRLTVT.

The chain joins TRBV5-4 to TRBJ1-1; 7 nucleotides align to TRBD1. The V and J ends lost 4 bases and 0 bases, in that order; junction bases with no gene match: 3. The CDR3 extends over 14 amino acids. The V gene's germline CDR1 is SGHNT and CDR2 YYREEE (reference sequence). CDR3 DNA sequence: TGTGCCAGCAGCCGGGACAGCTTGAACACTGAAGCTTTCTTT. Translating it yields CASSRDSLNTEAFF.

Only one count was recorded for this clone. The genes are TRBV18 and TRBJ2-7; 7 bases line up with TRBD2. V lost 4 bases to trimming and J lost 0 bases; unmatched junction nucleotides: 9. Germline CDR1 and CDR2: KGHSH and LQKENI. The CDR3 extends over 16 amino acids. CDR3 sequence (DNA): TGTGCCAGCTCACAGTATGCGGGGGATTTCTCCTACGAGCAGTACTTC. It is translated as CASSQYAGDFSYEQYF.

V is TRBV4-1 and J is TRBJ1-6; TRBD1 matches at 10 bases. The V gene end was trimmed by 2 bases and the J gene end by 8 bases; junction bases not matched to a gene: 3. CDR3 size: 15 residues. The V gene's germline CDR1 is MGHRA and CDR2 YSYEKL. Here the CDR3 DNA reads TGCGCCAGCAGCCAACAGACAGGGGGCGATTCACCCCTCCACTTT. Translated, it gives CASSQQTGGDSPLHF.

This clone was counted only a few times. The chain couples TRBV28 to TRBJ1-6, with 10 bases aligning to TRBD1. V lost 4 bases, J lost 8 bases, and 2 bases stayed unmatched. The CDR3 consists of 14 residues. Germline V gives CDR1 MDHEN, CDR2 SYDVKM. For the CDR3, the DNA is TGTGCCAGCAGTTCGACAGGGGGCTATTCACCCCTCCACTTT. Translating gives CASSSTGGYSPLHF.

V is TRBV7-9 and J is TRBJ1-4; D perhaps matches TRBD1 (6 bases). V lost 0 bases and J lost 3, with 14 bases in between. The CDR3 totals 17 residues. Germline CDR1 and CDR2: SEHNR and FQNEAQ (reference sequence). CDR3 bases: TGTGCCAGCAGCTTAGCAACGGGGGGCAAGGCTAATGAAAAACTGTTTTTT. Its translation: CASSLATGGKANEKLFF.

The V and J genes are TRBV7-9 and TRBJ2-7, with D tentatively TRBD1 (6 bases). The CDR3 runs to 13 residues. Germline loops: CDR1 SEHNR, CDR2 FQNEAQ (reference sequence). V lost 2 bases and J lost 6, with 11 bases in between. The CDR3 region has the DNA TGTGCCAGCAGCTTACTGGGGGCAGGCGAGCAGTACGTC. Its protein is CASSLLGAGEQYV.